The entry below describes one T cell receptor (beta chain). The data stem from a study of T cell changes during pregnancy in multiple sclerosis. Only in-frame clones appear in the TCRdb table, and some are missing; sequencing was by immunoSEQ multiplex PCR. The sample contains tens of thousands of clones, 90% of which appear only once. Sequencing used peripheral blood, obtained in the third trimester of pregnancy. The clonotype comes from a female donor with multiple sclerosis, enrolled in a pregnancy study.

CDR3 sequence reads: CASSLTGTENYGYTF. CDR3 nucleotide sequence: TGTGCCAGCAGCTTGACCGGGACAGAGAACTATGGCTACACCTTC. This chain joins TRBV7-8 and TRBJ1-2, with 7 bases lining up with TRBD1. J was trimmed by 2 bases and V by 3 bases; bases with no gene match: 6. This CDR3 is built from 15 residues. CDR1 and CDR2 (germline): SGHVS, FQNEAQ. The variable domain in full, completed from reference TRBV7-8 and TRBJ1-2, reads GAGVSQSPRYKVAKRGQDVALRCDPISGHVSLFWYQQALGQGPEFLTYFQNEAQLDKSGLPSDRFFAERPEGSVSTLKIQRTQQEDSAVYLCASSLTGTENYGYTFGSGTRLTVV.